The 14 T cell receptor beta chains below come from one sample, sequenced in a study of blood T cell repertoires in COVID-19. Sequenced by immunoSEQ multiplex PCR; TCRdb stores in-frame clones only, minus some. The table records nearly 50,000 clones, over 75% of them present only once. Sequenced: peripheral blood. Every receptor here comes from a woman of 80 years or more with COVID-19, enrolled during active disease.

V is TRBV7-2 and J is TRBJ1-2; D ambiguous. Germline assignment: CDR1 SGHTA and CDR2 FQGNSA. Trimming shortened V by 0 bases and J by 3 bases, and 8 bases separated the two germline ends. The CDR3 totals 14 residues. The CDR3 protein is CASSLARNDYGYTF. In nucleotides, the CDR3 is TGTGCCAGCAGCTTAGCGAGGAACGACTATGGCTACACCTTC. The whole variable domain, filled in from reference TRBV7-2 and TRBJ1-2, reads GAGVSQSPSNKVTEKGKDVELRCDPISGHTALYWYRQSLGQGLEFLIYFQGNSAPDKSGLPSDRFSAERTGGSVSTLTIQRTQQEDSAVYLCASSLARNDYGYTFGSGTRLTVV.

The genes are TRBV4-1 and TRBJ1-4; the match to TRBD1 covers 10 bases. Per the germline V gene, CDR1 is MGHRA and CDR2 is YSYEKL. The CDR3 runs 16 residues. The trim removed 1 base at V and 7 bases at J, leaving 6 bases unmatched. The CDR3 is CASSQGPGDRGEKLFF. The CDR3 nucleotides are TGCGCCAGCAGCCAAGGCCCAGGGGACAGGGGTGAAAAACTGTTTTTT.

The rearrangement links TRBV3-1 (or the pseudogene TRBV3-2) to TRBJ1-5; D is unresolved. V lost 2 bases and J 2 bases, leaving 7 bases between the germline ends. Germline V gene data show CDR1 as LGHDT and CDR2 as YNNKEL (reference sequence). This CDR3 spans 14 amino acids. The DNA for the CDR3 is TGTGCCAGCAGCCAATGGGCAGGCAATCAGCCCCAGCATTTT. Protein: CASSQWAGNQPQHF.

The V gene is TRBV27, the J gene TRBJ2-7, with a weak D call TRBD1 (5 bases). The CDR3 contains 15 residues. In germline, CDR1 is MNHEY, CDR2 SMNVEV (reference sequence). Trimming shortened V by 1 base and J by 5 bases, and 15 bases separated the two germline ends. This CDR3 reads CASSLWGGRENEQYF. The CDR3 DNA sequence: TGTGCCAGCAGTTTATGGGGCGGCAGGGAAAACGAGCAGTACTTC.

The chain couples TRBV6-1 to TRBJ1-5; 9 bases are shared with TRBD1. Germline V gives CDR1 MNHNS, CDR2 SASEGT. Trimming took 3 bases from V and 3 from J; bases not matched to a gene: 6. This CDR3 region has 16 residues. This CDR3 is CASSDSTGGFNQPQHF. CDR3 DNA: TGTGCCAGCAGTGATTCGACAGGGGGTTTCAATCAGCCCCAGCATTTT.

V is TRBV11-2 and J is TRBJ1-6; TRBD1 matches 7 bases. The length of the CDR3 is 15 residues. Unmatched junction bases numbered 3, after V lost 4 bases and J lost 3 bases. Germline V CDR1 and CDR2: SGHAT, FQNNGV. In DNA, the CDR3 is TGTGCCAGCAGCTCTGGGACAGTCTATAATTCACCCCTCCACTTT. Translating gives CASSSGTVYNSPLHF.

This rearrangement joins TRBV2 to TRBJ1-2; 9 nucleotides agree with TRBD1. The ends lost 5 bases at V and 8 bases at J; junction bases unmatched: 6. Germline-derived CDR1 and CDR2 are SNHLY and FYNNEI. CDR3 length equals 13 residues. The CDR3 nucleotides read TGTGCCAGCAGTCAACCGGACAGGGGCGGCTACACCTTC. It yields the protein CASSQPDRGGYTF.

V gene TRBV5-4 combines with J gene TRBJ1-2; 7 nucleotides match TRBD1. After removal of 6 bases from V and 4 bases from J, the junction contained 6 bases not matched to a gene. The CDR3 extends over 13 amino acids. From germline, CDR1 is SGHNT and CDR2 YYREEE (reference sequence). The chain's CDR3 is CASMTGSGYGYTF. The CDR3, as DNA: TGTGCCAGCATGACAGGGTCGGGCTATGGCTACACCTTC. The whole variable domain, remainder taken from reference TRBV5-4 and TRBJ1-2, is ETGVTQSPTHLIKTRGQQVTLRCSSQSGHNTVSWYQQALGQGPQFIFQYYREEENGRGNFPPRFSGLQFPNYSSELNVNALELDDSALYLCASMTGSGYGYTFGSGTRLTVV.

This chain's CDR3 is CASSYSRSEQYF. CDR3 nucleotide sequence: TGTGCCAGCAGTTACTCGCGGTCCGAGCAGTACTTC. The chain links TRBV6-6 to TRBJ2-7; D remains ambiguous. Trimming shortened V by 0 bases and J by 6 bases, and 6 bases separated the two germline ends. The CDR3 is made up of 12 amino acids. From germline, CDR1 is MNHNY and CDR2 SVGAGI (reference sequence).

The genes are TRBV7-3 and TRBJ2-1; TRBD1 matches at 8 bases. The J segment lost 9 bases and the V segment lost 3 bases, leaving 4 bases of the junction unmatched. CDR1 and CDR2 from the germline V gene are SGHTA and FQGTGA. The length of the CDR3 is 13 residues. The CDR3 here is CASSLTGVGEQFF. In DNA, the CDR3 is TGTGCCAGCAGCTTGACAGGGGTGGGTGAGCAGTTCTTC.

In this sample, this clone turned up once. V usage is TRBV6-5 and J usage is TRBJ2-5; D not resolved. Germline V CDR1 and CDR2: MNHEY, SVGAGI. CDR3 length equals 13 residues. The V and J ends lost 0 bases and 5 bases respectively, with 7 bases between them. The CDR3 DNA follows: TGTGCCAGCAGTTACTCTCGGGTTGAGACCCAGTACTTC. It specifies CASSYSRVETQYF.

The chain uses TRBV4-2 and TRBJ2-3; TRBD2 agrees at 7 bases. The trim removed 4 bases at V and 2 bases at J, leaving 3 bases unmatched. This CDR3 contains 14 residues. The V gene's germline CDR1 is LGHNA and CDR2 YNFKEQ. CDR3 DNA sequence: TGTGCCAGCAGCCCAGCGGGGACCACAGATACGCAGTATTTT. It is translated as CASSPAGTTDTQYF.

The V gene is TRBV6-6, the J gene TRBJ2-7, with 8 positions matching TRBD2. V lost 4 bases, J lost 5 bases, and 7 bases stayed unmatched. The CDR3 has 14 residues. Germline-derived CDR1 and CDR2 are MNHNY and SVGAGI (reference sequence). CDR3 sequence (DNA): TGTGCCAGCAGTTCACGGACTAGCAGGGACGAGCAGTACTTC. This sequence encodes CASSSRTSRDEQYF.

CDR3: CASSLDGGSTDTQYF. CDR3 nucleotide sequence: TGTGCCAGCAGCTTAGACGGCGGAAGCACAGATACGCAGTATTTT. The J gene is TRBJ2-3, the V gene TRBV7-9; D unresolved. V lost 1 base and J 0 bases, leaving 8 bases between the germline ends. Germline lookup yields CDR1 SEHNR and CDR2 FQNEAQ (reference sequence). This CDR3 is 15 amino acids long.